A single sample gave rise to the 20 T cell receptor beta chains below, sequenced in a study of regulatory T cells in long-lasting Graves disease. The time point is: newly diagnosed GD, antithyroid drugs for less than 3 months. TCR sequences were obtained from RNA taken from PBMCs. Through Arm-PCR of CDR3 regions and iRepertoire HTBI primers, TCR beta libraries were built. Each CDR3 protein is one row after TCRdb ran MiXCR on the multiplex PCR reads. The sample records about 540,000 distinct CDR3 sequences, roughly 14% being singletons. This sample was also put to use in a study of T cells in Graves' hyperthyroidism and ophthalmopathy.

The starting material was peripheral blood mononuclear cells (PBMCs), obtained at new diagnosis, from a patient treated with antithyroid drugs. All receptors come from a man younger than 45 with Graves disease.

The rearrangement uses TRBV7-8 and TRBJ2-4; D possibly uses TRBD1 or TRBD2 (5 bases each). In germline, CDR1 is SGHVS, CDR2 FQNEAQ. This CDR3 comprises 15 residues. V was trimmed by 0 bases and J by 6 bases, leaving 12 bases between them. The CDR3 nucleotides are TGTGCCAGCAGCTTAGCTGGGGCTAGCAGAAACATTCAGTACTTC. It specifies CASSLAGASRNIQYF.

This clonotype was observed a few times. CDR3: CASSGLGGLGQPQHF. In DNA form, the CDR3 reads TGTGCCAGCAGTGGGTTAGGGGGATTGGGTCAGCCCCAGCATTTT. V is TRBV2 and J is TRBJ1-5; the D gene is possibly TRBD1 (6 bases). This CDR3 has 15 amino acids. The V and J ends lost 4 bases and 6 bases respectively, with 16 bases between them. CDR1 and CDR2 (germline): SNHLY, FYNNEI.

This clonotype was found many times. The V call is TRBV3-1, the J call TRBJ2-5; 10 bases agree with TRBD2. Germline assignment: CDR1 LGHDT and CDR2 YNNKEL (reference sequence). The V gene end was trimmed by 2 bases and the J gene end by 4 bases; junction bases not matched to a gene: 1. The length of the CDR3 is 14 residues. In nucleotides, the CDR3 is TGTGCCAGCAGCCAACTAGCGGGAGTAGAGACCCAGTACTTC. It specifies CASSQLAGVETQYF.

V and J are TRBV30 and TRBJ2-1, with TRBD2 matching over 7 bases. V shed 5 bases and J 3 bases; nucleotides not matched to a gene: 7. CDR3 length equals 14 residues. Germline CDR1 and CDR2: GTSNPN and SVGIG (reference sequence). For the CDR3, the DNA is TGTGCCTGGGCGGGGGAGGTTAACTACAATGAGCAGTTCTTC. It is translated as CAWAGEVNYNEQFF.

This clonotype was detected ten times or more. This sequence joins TRBV19 and TRBJ1-1, with unresolved D. This CDR3 contains 15 residues. The V and J ends lost 7 bases and 1 base respectively, with 16 bases between them. Germline V CDR1 and CDR2: LNHDA, SQIVND (reference sequence). The CDR3 sequence: CASTPTVSQNTEAFF. The CDR3, as DNA: TGTGCCAGTACCCCAACGGTTTCCCAGAACACTGAAGCTTTCTTT.

This clonotype was detected only a few times. This rearrangement joins TRBV27 to TRBJ2-1, with a possible D match to TRBD2 (6 bases). V was pared by 5 bases and J by 7 bases, with 12 bases between. CDR1 MNHEY and CDR2 SMNVEV come from the germline V gene (reference sequence). The CDR3 is 13 amino acids. This chain's CDR3 is CASSPWGVNEQFF. The DNA of the CDR3 is TGTGCCAGCAGTCCCTGGGGGGTTAATGAGCAGTTCTTC.

This clonotype was detected ten times or more. This chain links TRBV7-3 with TRBJ1-2, with D possibly matching TRBD1 (5 bases). Germline-derived CDR1 and CDR2 are SGHTA and FQGTGA. There are 13 residues in the CDR3. The V gene lost 5 bases and the J gene lost 2 bases, with 9 bases spanning the gap. The CDR3 DNA follows: TGTGCCAGCAGCGGGGCCTCAAACTATGGCTACACCTTC. It translates to CASSGASNYGYTF. The full variable domain, its missing parts supplied by reference TRBV7-3 and TRBJ1-2, is GAGVSQTPSNKVTEKGKYVELRCDPISGHTALYWYRQSLGQGPEFLIYFQGTGAADDSGLPNDRFFAVRPEGSVSTLKIQRTERGDSAVYLCASSGASNYGYTFGSGTRLTVV.

This clonotype has more than one count but fewer than ten. This likely reflects a read error, since a far larger clone is one base away. This chain joins TRBV20-1 and TRBJ2-1; D possibly matches TRBD1 or TRBD2 (5 bases each). Germline CDR1 is DFQATT and CDR2 is SNEGSKA (reference sequence). The CDR3 loop spans 14 amino acids. V lost 0 bases and J lost 10, with 16 bases in between. CDR3 coding DNA: TGCAGTGCTAGAGAAGGGACCCACTCCTACGAGCAGTTCTTC. Translated: CSAREGTHSYEQFF.

The chain has TRBV11-2 and TRBJ2-3, with TRBD2 as a possible D gene (6 bases). Germline V gene data show CDR1 as SGHAT and CDR2 as FQNNGV. The CDR3 covers 16 residues. Trimming took 7 bases from V and 6 from J, leaving 23 bases between them. The CDR3 DNA follows: TGTGCCAGCATCCCGTCCGGGGGAGAGGACGGGGATACGCAGTATTTT. It encodes CASIPSGGEDGDTQYF.

This chain uses TRBV28 with TRBJ2-5; D uncertain. V lost 6 bases and J lost 6, with 17 bases in between. The CDR3 runs 14 residues. Germline V CDR1 and CDR2: MDHEN, SYDVKM. DNA of the CDR3: TGTGCCAGCAGCCAAGGACGGTGGGGAAAGACCCAGTACTTC. Translation gives CASSQGRWGKTQYF.

The V and J genes are TRBV4-2 and TRBJ2-3; 8 bases fit TRBD2. Looked up from germline, CDR1 is LGHNA and CDR2 is YNFKEQ. There are 15 residues in the CDR3. V was pared by 4 bases and J by 5 bases, with 8 bases of the junction left unmatched. The CDR3 is CASSLTGTREDTQYF. As DNA, the CDR3 is TGTGCCAGCAGCCTAACCGGGACTAGGGAAGATACGCAGTATTTT.

This clonotype occurred many times. This chain uses TRBV12-3 or TRBV12-4 with TRBJ2-7; 7 bases fit TRBD2. Trimming took 1 base from V and 7 from J; bases not matched to a gene: 1. The CDR3 consists of 12 residues. CDR3 in amino acids: CASSLGAGEQYF. Written as DNA, the CDR3 is TGTGCCAGCAGTTTAGGAGCGGGGGAGCAGTACTTC.

This rearrangement joins TRBV27 to TRBJ1-6, with unresolved D. Trimming removed 3 bases from V and 14 bases from J, with 14 bases in between. The germline V gene encodes CDR1 MNHEY and CDR2 SMNVEV (reference sequence). The CDR3 has 13 residues. The chain's CDR3 is CASSFYRELSLHF. CDR3 DNA sequence: TGTGCCAGCAGTTTTTATAGGGAGCTATCCCTCCACTTT.

This clonotype appeared a few times. This chain joins TRBV7-2 and TRBJ2-1; D is ambiguous. This CDR3 is 12 amino acids long. Germline V gives CDR1 SGHTA, CDR2 FQGNSA. V was cut by 5 bases and J by 9 bases, with 11 bases left in between. The CDR3 spells CASSVGRSEQFF. The DNA of the CDR3 is TGTGCCAGCAGCGTCGGAAGGAGTGAGCAGTTCTTC.

This clonotype has at least ten counts. The rearrangement joins TRBV20-1 to TRBJ1-5; D uncertain. Germline CDR1 and CDR2: DFQATT and SNEGSKA (reference sequence). This CDR3 has 14 amino acids. Deletions cut 6 bases from V and 3 bases from J, with 15 bases between. The CDR3 DNA reads TGCAGTGCCCCTGAGGGCGGGGTCAATCAGCCCCAGCATTTT. It encodes CSAPEGGVNQPQHF.

As for this clonotype: A far larger clone differs by one base, so this is likely a read error. No conserved phenylalanine or tryptophan is present at the end of the CDR3, so a read error is the likely explanation. The chain is built from TRBV28 and TRBJ2-1; D not resolved. The germline gives CDR1 MDHEN, CDR2 SYDVKM. The CDR3 is 11 amino acids. Trimming took off 3 bases at V and 4 bases at J, with 1 base between the two ends. The DNA of the CDR3 is TGTGCCAGCAGTTTTTACAATGAGCAGTTCCTC. Translated: CASSFYNEQFL.

This clonotype has at least ten counts. The chain uses TRBV2 and TRBJ1-6, with D perhaps matching TRBD1 (5 bases). V lost 4 bases, J lost 8 bases, and 9 bases lay in between. From germline, CDR1 is SNHLY and CDR2 FYNNEI. The CDR3 is made up of 13 amino acids. CDR3 in DNA: TGTGCCAGCAGTGGGACAACGGATTCACCCCTCCACTTT. Its translation is CASSGTTDSPLHF.

This clonotype has at least ten counts. This chain joins TRBV9 and TRBJ2-3; 12 bases agree with TRBD1. Trimming cost V 4 bases and J 4 bases; bases outside gene matches: 7. Germline loops: CDR1 SGDLS, CDR2 YYNGEE. This CDR3 region has 16 residues. The DNA for the CDR3 is TGTGCCAGCAGCATGACCGGGACAGGGGGCCCAGATACGCAGTATTTT. This sequence encodes CASSMTGTGGPDTQYF.

Worth noting for this clonotype: A much larger clone lies a single base off, so this may be a read error. V and J are TRBV7-2 and TRBJ2-1; possibly TRBD1 for D (6 bases). The J call may be in error: the DNA end matches TRBJ2-5 better. Germline lookup yields CDR1 SGHTA and CDR2 FQGNSA. The CDR3 totals 13 residues. As DNA, the CDR3 is TGTGGCAGCAGCTTATCCAGGGGAGAGACCCAGTACTTC. Encoded protein: CGSSLSRGETQYF.

The chain joins TRBV30 to TRBJ1-3; D ambiguous. This CDR3 region has 14 residues. Germline loops: CDR1 GTSNPN, CDR2 SVGIG (reference sequence). V lost 5 bases and J 0 bases, leaving 11 bases between the germline ends. The CDR3 nucleotides read TGTGCCTGGGGCCCCGTTTTCTCTGGAAACACCATATATTTT. Amino acid sequence: CAWGPVFSGNTIYF. The entire variable domain, with the rest obtained from reference TRBV30 and TRBJ1-3, is as follows: SQTIHQWPATLVQPVGSPLSLECTVEGTSNPNLYWYRQAAGRGLQLLFYSVGIGQISSEVPQNLSASRPQDRQFILSSKKLLLSDSGFYLCAWGPVFSGNTIYFGEGSWLTVV.